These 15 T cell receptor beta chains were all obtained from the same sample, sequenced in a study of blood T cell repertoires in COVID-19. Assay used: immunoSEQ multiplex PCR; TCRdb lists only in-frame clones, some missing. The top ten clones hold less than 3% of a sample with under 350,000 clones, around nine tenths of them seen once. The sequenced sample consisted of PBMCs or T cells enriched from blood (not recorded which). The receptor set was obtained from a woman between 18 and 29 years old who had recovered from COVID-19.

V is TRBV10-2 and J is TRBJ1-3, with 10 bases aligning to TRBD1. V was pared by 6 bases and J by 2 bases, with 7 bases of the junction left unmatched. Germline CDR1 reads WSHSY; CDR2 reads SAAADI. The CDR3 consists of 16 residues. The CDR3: CASSGGTGAPGNTIYF. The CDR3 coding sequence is TGCGCCAGCAGCGGTGGGACAGGGGCACCTGGAAACACCATATATTTT.

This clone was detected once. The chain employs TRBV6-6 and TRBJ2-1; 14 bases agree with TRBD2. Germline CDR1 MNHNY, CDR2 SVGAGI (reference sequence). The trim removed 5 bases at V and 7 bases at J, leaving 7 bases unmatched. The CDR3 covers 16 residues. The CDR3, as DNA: TGTGCCAGCAGTAAACCGGGACTAGCGGGGGCGAATGAGCAGTTCTTC. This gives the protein CASSKPGLAGANEQFF.

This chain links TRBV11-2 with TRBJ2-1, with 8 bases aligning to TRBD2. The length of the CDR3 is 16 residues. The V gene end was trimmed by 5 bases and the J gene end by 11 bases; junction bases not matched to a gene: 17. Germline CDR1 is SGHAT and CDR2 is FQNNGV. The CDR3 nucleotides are TGTGCCAGCAGCACCACCGCCGCGGGAGGTCAAGCAAAGCAGTTCTTC. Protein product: CASSTTAAGGQAKQFF.

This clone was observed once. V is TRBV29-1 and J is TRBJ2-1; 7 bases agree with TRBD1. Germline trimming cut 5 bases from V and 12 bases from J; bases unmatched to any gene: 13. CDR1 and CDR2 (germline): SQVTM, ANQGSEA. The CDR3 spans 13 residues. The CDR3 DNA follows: TGCAGCGTTTTGGGCCGACAGGGAGTCTGGCAGTTCTTC. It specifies CSVLGRQGVWQFF.

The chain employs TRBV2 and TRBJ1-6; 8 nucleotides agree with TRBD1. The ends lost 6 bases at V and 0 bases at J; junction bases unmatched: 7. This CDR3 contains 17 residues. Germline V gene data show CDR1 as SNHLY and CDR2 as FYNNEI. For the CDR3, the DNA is TGTGCCAGCAGCTCAAACAGGGGGAGCTCCTATAATTCACCCCTCCACTTT. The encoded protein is CASSSNRGSSYNSPLHF.

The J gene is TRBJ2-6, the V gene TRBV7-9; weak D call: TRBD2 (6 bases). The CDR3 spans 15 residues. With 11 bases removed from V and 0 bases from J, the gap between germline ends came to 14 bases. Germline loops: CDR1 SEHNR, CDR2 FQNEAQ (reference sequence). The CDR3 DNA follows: TGTGCCGTGACCGGCGGGAACTCTGGGGCCAACGTCCTGACTTTC. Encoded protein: CAVTGGNSGANVLTF.

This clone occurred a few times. As DNA, the CDR3 is TGTGCCAGCAGCTTAGAGTTTGTGGCTAGCGGGGAAGAGACCCAGTACTTC. It is translated as CASSLEFVASGEETQYF. The chain combines TRBV7-9 with TRBJ2-5; 9 bases align to TRBD2. The ends lost 1 base at V and 3 bases at J; junction bases unmatched: 9. CDR1 and CDR2 (germline): SEHNR, FQNEAQ (reference sequence). The CDR3 contains 17 residues.

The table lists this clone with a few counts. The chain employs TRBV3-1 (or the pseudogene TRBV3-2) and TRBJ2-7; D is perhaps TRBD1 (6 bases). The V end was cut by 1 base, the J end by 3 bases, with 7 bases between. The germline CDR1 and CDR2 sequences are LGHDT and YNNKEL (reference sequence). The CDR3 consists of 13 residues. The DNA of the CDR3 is TGTGCCAGCAGCCAAGGGACAGACTACGAGCAGTACTTC. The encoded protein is CASSQGTDYEQYF.

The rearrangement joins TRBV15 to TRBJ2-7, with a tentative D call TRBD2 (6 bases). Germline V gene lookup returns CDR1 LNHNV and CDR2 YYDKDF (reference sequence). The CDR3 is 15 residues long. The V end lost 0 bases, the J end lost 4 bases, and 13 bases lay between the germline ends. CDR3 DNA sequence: TGTGCCACCAGCAGAGAGGGGGAGGTTGGGTACGAGCAGTACTTC. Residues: CATSREGEVGYEQYF.

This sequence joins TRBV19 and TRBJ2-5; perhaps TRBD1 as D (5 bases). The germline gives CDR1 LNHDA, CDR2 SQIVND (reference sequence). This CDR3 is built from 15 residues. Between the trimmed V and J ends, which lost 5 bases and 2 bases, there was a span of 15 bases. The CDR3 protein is CASSPRRTGQETQYF. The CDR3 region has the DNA TGTGCCAGTAGTCCCCGAAGAACAGGTCAAGAGACCCAGTACTTC.

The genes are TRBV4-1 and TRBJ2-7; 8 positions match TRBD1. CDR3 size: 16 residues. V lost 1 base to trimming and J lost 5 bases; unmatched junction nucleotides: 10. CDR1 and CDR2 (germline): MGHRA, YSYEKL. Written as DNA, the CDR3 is TGCGCCAGCAGCCAAGGCCCCCAGGGGGCGGAGGACGAGCAGTACTTC. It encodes CASSQGPQGAEDEQYF.

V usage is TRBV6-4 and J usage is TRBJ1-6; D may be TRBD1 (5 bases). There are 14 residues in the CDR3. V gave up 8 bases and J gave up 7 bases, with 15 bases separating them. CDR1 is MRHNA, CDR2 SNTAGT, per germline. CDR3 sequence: CASAAQGSNSPLHF. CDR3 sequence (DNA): TGTGCCAGCGCTGCCCAGGGTTCAAATTCACCCCTCCACTTT.

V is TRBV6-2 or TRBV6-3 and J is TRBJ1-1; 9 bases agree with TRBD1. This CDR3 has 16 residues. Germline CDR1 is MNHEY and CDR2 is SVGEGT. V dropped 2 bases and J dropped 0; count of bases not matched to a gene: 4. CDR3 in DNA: TGTGCCAGCAGTTACCCCGGACAGGGGCTGAACACTGAAGCTTTCTTT. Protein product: CASSYPGQGLNTEAFF.

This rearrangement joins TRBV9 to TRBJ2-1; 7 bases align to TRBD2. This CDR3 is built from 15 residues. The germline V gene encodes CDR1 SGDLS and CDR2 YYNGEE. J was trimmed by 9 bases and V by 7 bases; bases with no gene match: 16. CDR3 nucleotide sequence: TGTGCCAGCGAAAAAACTCGAGGACTAGGCAGTGAGCAGTTCTTC. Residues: CASEKTRGLGSEQFF.

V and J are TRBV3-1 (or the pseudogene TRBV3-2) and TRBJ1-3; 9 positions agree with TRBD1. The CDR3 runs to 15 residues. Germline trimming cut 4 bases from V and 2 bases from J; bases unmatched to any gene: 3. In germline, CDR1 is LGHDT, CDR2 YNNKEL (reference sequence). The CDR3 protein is CASSPQGAPGNTIYF. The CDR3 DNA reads TGTGCCAGCAGCCCACAGGGGGCGCCTGGAAACACCATATATTTT.